This T cell receptor (beta chain) was captured in a study of response to subunit inactivated influenza vaccine. V dropped 0 bases and J dropped 5 bases, with 7 bases sitting between them. The CDR3 spans 13 residues. TCRdb reprocessed the RT-PCR reads with MiXCR, giving one entry per CDR3 protein. Of fewer than 700,000 distinct CDR3 sequences in the sample, 10% to 15% are singletons; the top ten hold around 13%. The chain has TRBV12-3 or TRBV12-4 and TRBJ1-2, with D possibly TRBD1 on 5 matching bases. The TCR originated in a man between 50 and 59 years old who received an inactivated influenza vaccine. The sequencing used PBMCs from blood, collected roughly 46 days after vaccination. CDR3 sequence: CASSLARVYGYTF. CDR3 bases: TGTGCCAGCAGTTTAGCCAGGGTTTATGGCTACACCTTC.